This entry lists 24 T cell receptor beta chains sequenced from one sample in a study of Ad26.COV2.S vaccination and SARS-CoV-2 variants. Clones were sequenced by immunoSEQ multiplex PCR, and TCRdb holds only the in-frame ones, with some missing. The sample contains some 180,000 clones, around 88% of which appear only once. The specimen comprised peripheral blood, sampled after recovery from COVID-19. The origin of the receptors is a human donor who had recovered from COVID-19.

The gene calls are TRBV12-3 or TRBV12-4 and TRBJ2-1, with 8 bases fitting TRBD1. The V gene end was trimmed by 5 bases and the J gene end by 10 bases; junction bases not matched to a gene: 1. The length of the CDR3 is 11 residues. The CDR3 spells CASSQGAEQFF. The CDR3 nucleotides are TGTGCCAGCAGTCAGGGGGCGGAGCAGTTCTTC.

V gene TRBV30 combines with J gene TRBJ2-2; TRBD2 agrees at 16 bases. The germline gives CDR1 GTSNPN, CDR2 SVGIG (reference sequence). The V segment lost 2 bases and the J segment 6 bases; nucleotides outside the gene matches: 9. The CDR3 runs 18 residues. CDR3 sequence reads: CAWSFPGLAGGRPGELFF. In nucleotides, the CDR3 is TGTGCCTGGAGTTTTCCGGGACTAGCGGGAGGGCGGCCCGGGGAGCTGTTTTTT.

This chain connects TRBV3-1 (or the pseudogene TRBV3-2) to TRBJ2-3, with D hard to call. CDR1 and CDR2 (germline): LGHDT, YNNKEL (reference sequence). CDR3 length equals 13 residues. V was trimmed by 1 base and J by 4 bases, leaving 6 bases between them. CDR3 loop: CASSQGVADTQYF. CDR3 nucleotides: TGTGCCAGCAGCCAAGGGGTGGCAGATACGCAGTATTTT.

V usage is TRBV5-1 and J usage is TRBJ2-3; TRBD2 might be the D (5 bases). CDR3 length equals 14 residues. V gave up 3 bases and J gave up 2 bases, with 10 bases separating them. The germline V gene encodes CDR1 SGHRS and CDR2 YFSETQ. This chain's CDR3 is CASSSTGFTDTQYF. Here the CDR3 DNA reads TGCGCCAGCAGCTCGACGGGATTCACAGATACGCAGTATTTT.

This chain uses TRBV5-6 with TRBJ2-3, with unresolved D. The V end lost 4 bases, the J end lost 1 base, and 10 bases lay between the germline ends. From germline, CDR1 is SGHDT and CDR2 YYEEEE. This CDR3 comprises 14 residues. The CDR3 here is CASSLGYRTDTQYF. In nucleotides, the CDR3 is TGTGCCAGCAGCCTCGGATATCGCACAGATACGCAGTATTTT.

The chain combines TRBV6-1 with TRBJ2-5; tentative D call: TRBD2 (7 bases). Trimming removed 0 bases from V and 9 bases from J, with 14 bases in between. CDR3 size: 14 residues. Per germline, CDR1 MNHNS and CDR2 SASEGT. This chain's CDR3 is CASSEALLGGAQYF. In DNA form, the CDR3 reads TGTGCCAGCAGTGAAGCGCTTCTAGGGGGGGCCCAGTACTTC.

A few counts support this clone. The chain couples TRBV7-2 to TRBJ2-6; D is unclear. Trimming left V 5 bases short and J 3 bases short, with 8 bases between. This CDR3 comprises 14 residues. Germline loops: CDR1 SGHTA, CDR2 FQGNSA. The CDR3 nucleotides are TGTGCCAGCAGCCACACTGTTGGGGCCAACGTCCTGACTTTC. Translating gives CASSHTVGANVLTF.

The chain links TRBV27 to TRBJ1-1; the D gene is possibly TRBD1 (5 bases). Trimming pared 3 bases from V and 6 bases from J, leaving 8 bases between. Germline CDR1 is MNHEY and CDR2 is SMNVEV (reference sequence). The CDR3 spans 12 residues. CDR3 bases: TGTGCCAGCAGTTTCCGGGGGGCTGAAGCTTTCTTT. It encodes CASSFRGAEAFF.

This clone was seen once. The chain carries TRBV10-3 and TRBJ2-3; 8 positions agree with TRBD1. The V gene end was trimmed by 0 bases and the J gene end by 2 bases; junction bases not matched to a gene: 10. The CDR3 sequence is 18 residues long. Germline lookup yields CDR1 ENHRY and CDR2 SYGVKD. The CDR3 reads CAISESRKGQEATDTQYF. CDR3 DNA sequence: TGTGCCATCAGTGAGTCGAGAAAGGGACAGGAGGCCACAGATACGCAGTATTTT.

The chain carries TRBV27 and TRBJ1-1; TRBD1 might be the D (5 bases). Germline values: CDR1 MNHEY, CDR2 SMNVEV (reference sequence). The CDR3 covers 13 residues. Trimming removed 8 bases from V and 1 base from J, with 11 bases in between. The CDR3 protein is CASALGGNTEAFF. CDR3 DNA: TGTGCCAGCGCACTTGGGGGGAACACTGAAGCTTTCTTT.

V gene TRBV27 combines with J gene TRBJ2-7; maybe TRBD1 (6 bases). CDR1 is MNHEY, CDR2 SMNVEV, per germline (reference sequence). The ends were cut back, 11 bases at V and 2 bases at J, with 19 bases in the middle. This CDR3 contains 14 residues. The CDR3 spells CASSGRGAAYEQYF. Written as DNA, the CDR3 is TGTGCCTCGTCCGGCAGGGGAGCCGCCTACGAGCAGTACTTC.

This clone was seen only once. The chain links TRBV12-3 or TRBV12-4 to TRBJ2-5, with D hard to call. Deletions cut 9 bases from V and 5 bases from J, with 7 bases between. The CDR3 is made up of 10 amino acids. The CDR3 spells CASLGETQYF. The CDR3 DNA sequence: TGTGCCAGTTTAGGGGAGACCCAGTACTTC.

The genes are TRBV7-2 and TRBJ2-7; D gene uncertain. The CDR3 extends over 14 amino acids. The V and J ends lost 4 bases and 3 bases respectively, with 13 bases between them. The V gene's germline CDR1 is SGHTA and CDR2 FQGNSA. CDR3 DNA sequence: TGTGCCAGCAGCTATAGAGGTAGCAGCTACGAGCAGTACTTC. Translation: CASSYRGSSYEQYF.

The chain recombines TRBV25-1 with TRBJ2-1, with D possibly TRBD2 on 5 matching bases. Germline CDR1 is MGHDK and CDR2 is SYGVNS. The CDR3 consists of 16 residues. Trimming cost V 2 bases and J 7 bases, with 18 bases left between them. The CDR3 here is CASSEVLRAPKNEQFF. The CDR3 region has the DNA TGTGCCAGCAGTGAAGTCTTGAGGGCCCCGAAGAATGAGCAGTTCTTC.

This chain connects TRBV30 to TRBJ1-1; no clear D gene. The CDR3 runs to 14 residues. Germline V gene sequence: CDR1 GTSNPN, CDR2 SVGIG (reference sequence). V was trimmed by 2 bases and J by 0 bases, leaving 10 bases between them. In nucleotides, the CDR3 is TGTGCCTGGAGTCTCGGACCGATGAACACTGAAGCTTTCTTT. This codes for CAWSLGPMNTEAFF.

This clone was seen only a few times. This rearrangement joins TRBV4-1 to TRBJ2-7; 8 bases match TRBD2. V lost 0 bases, J lost 6 bases, and 16 bases stayed unmatched. Germline V gene lookup returns CDR1 MGHRA and CDR2 YSYEKL. CDR3 length equals 18 residues. The chain's CDR3 is CASSQDTPTSATLSEQYF. CDR3 nucleotides: TGCGCCAGCAGCCAAGATACCCCGACTAGCGCGACGCTAAGCGAGCAGTACTTC.

The CDR3: CASSEATDNSPLHF. CDR3 DNA: TGTGCCAGCAGTGAAGCAACTGATAATTCACCCCTCCACTTT. J is TRBJ1-6 and V is TRBV2; no clear D. Trimming pared 0 bases from V and 5 bases from J, leaving 5 bases between. CDR1 is SNHLY and CDR2 is FYNNEI in the germline V gene. The CDR3 is 14 residues long.

This rearrangement joins TRBV6-6 to TRBJ2-7; D not resolved. This CDR3 is 14 amino acids long. Per the germline V gene, CDR1 is MNHNY and CDR2 is SVGAGI (reference sequence). V was trimmed by 2 bases and J by 0 bases, leaving 8 bases between them. The CDR3 spells CASSYMSSSYEQYF. Here the CDR3 DNA reads TGTGCCAGCAGTTACATGTCGAGCTCCTACGAGCAGTACTTC.

The rearrangement joins TRBV5-4 to TRBJ2-7, with no clear D. The length of the CDR3 is 13 residues. V lost 0 bases and J 2 bases, leaving 6 bases between the germline ends. Per germline, CDR1 SGHNT and CDR2 YYREEE (reference sequence). DNA for the CDR3: TGTGCCAGCAGCTTGGACGGTGCCTACGAGCAGTACTTC. Amino acid sequence: CASSLDGAYEQYF. The complete variable domain, with remaining parts taken from reference TRBV5-4 and TRBJ2-7, reads ETGVTQSPTHLIKTRGQQVTLRCSSQSGHNTVSWYQQALGQGPQFIFQYYREEENGRGNFPPRFSGLQFPNYSSELNVNALELDDSALYLCASSLDGAYEQYFGPGTRLTVT.

This clone was counted a single time. This chain uses TRBV5-1 with TRBJ1-1, with 7 nucleotides matching TRBD1. The CDR3 consists of 16 residues. The V and J ends lost 3 bases and 1 base, in that order; junction bases with no gene match: 9. The germline CDR1 and CDR2 sequences are SGHRS and YFSETQ. The CDR3 spells CASSSLPGTANTEAFF. In nucleotides, the CDR3 is TGCGCCAGCAGCTCGCTACCTGGGACAGCGAACACTGAAGCTTTCTTT.

The genes are TRBV5-1 and TRBJ2-5, with 12 bases that match TRBD2. Germline V gene data show CDR1 as SGHRS and CDR2 as YFSETQ. Trimming cost V 1 base and J 3 bases; bases outside gene matches: 4. The CDR3 totals 16 residues. CDR3 DNA: TGCGCCAGCAGCTTGTCGCTAGCGGGGGGGGAAGAGACCCAGTACTTC. Translated, it gives CASSLSLAGGEETQYF.

The chain couples TRBV7-3 to TRBJ2-7, with TRBD1 matching over 8 bases. The J segment lost 5 bases and the V segment lost 6 bases, leaving 12 bases of the junction unmatched. Germline assignment: CDR1 SGHTA and CDR2 FQGTGA. CDR3 length equals 15 residues. CDR3 in amino acids: CASRPEPGQVDEQYF. In nucleotides, the CDR3 is TGTGCCAGCAGGCCTGAACCGGGACAGGTGGACGAGCAGTACTTC.

The rearrangement links TRBV6-1 to TRBJ1-1, with D possibly TRBD1 on 6 matching bases. CDR1 is MNHNS, CDR2 SASEGT, per germline. The V end lost 3 bases, the J end lost 2 bases, and 16 bases lay between the germline ends. This CDR3 has 16 amino acids. CDR3 region: CASSDFKGHPNTEAFF. The CDR3 nucleotides read TGTGCCAGCAGTGATTTCAAGGGACACCCAAACACTGAAGCTTTCTTT.

This chain uses TRBV11-1 with TRBJ1-5; D is unclear. The germline V gene has CDR1 SGHAT and CDR2 FQDESV (reference sequence). Trimming removed 4 bases at V and 0 bases at J, with 7 bases between. CDR3 length: 14 amino acids. CDR3 in amino acids: CASSSGPSNQPQHF. CDR3 sequence (DNA): TGTGCCAGCAGCTCGGGTCCTAGCAATCAGCCCCAGCATTTT.